Listed here are 21 T cell receptor beta chains from one sample, sequenced in a study of blood T cells in healthy people across ages. The authors ran a second PCR of roughly 6 to 12 cycles using a sample-barcoded 5' primer and a J-beta primer mix. In TCRdb, the 5' RACE reads were re-called with MiXCR into one record per CDR3 protein. The table shows about 1.4 million distinct CDR3 sequences, with approximately 59% occurring only once. Source material: blood. These receptor sequences come from a man aged 18 to 30 in good health.

A remark on this clonotype: At one end the junction does not follow the germline gene, possibly because of a read error. The rearrangement uses TRBV5-6 and TRBJ1-1; D is ambiguous. Per germline, CDR1 SGHDT and CDR2 YYEEEE. This CDR3 comprises 13 residues. CDR3: CASSFEVNTGAFF. CDR3 DNA: TGTGCCAGCAGCTTCGAGGTGAACACTGGAGCTTTCTTT.

The chain employs TRBV20-1 and TRBJ2-5, with 8 bases that match TRBD2. Germline V gene lookup returns CDR1 DFQATT and CDR2 SNEGSKA (reference sequence). With V trimmed by 0 bases and J by 2 bases, 5 bases remained unmatched. The CDR3 is made up of 15 amino acids. This CDR3 reads CSARDGTSFQETQYF. DNA for the CDR3: TGCAGTGCTAGAGACGGGACTAGTTTTCAAGAGACCCAGTACTTC.

Here the CDR3 reads CASRKQRDYNEQFF. CDR3 nucleotide sequence: TGTGCCAGCAGGAAGCAGCGGGACTACAATGAGCAGTTCTTC. This chain uses TRBV6-5 with TRBJ2-1, with TRBD2 matching over 7 bases. CDR3 length: 14 amino acids. J lost 3 bases, V lost 6 bases, and 5 bases had no gene match. The germline CDR1 and CDR2 sequences are MNHEY and SVGAGI.

This clonotype came up a few times. The chain carries TRBV6-6 and TRBJ2-7, with 8 bases fitting TRBD1. From germline, CDR1 is MNHNY and CDR2 SVGAGI (reference sequence). V dropped 3 bases and J dropped 7; count of bases not matched to a gene: 5. The length of the CDR3 is 13 residues. The DNA for the CDR3 is TGTGCCAGCAGTTATGACAGGGGTCGTGAGCAGTACTTC. Amino acids: CASSYDRGREQYF.

V gene TRBV12-3 or TRBV12-4 combines with J gene TRBJ1-2, with D possibly being TRBD1 (5 bases). V was pared by 3 bases and J by 4 bases, with 12 bases between. This CDR3 comprises 14 residues. The CDR3 loop is CASSFDSDSYGYTF. CDR3 nucleotides: TGTGCCAGCAGTTTCGACAGCGACTCCTATGGCTACACCTTC.

This rearrangement joins TRBV20-1 to TRBJ1-1; D perhaps matches TRBD1 (5 bases). This CDR3 is built from 16 residues. Germline V gives CDR1 DFQATT, CDR2 SNEGSKA (reference sequence). V lost 1 base, J lost 0 bases, and 15 bases lay in between. The CDR3 spells CSARVGGTGVNTEAFF. Written as DNA, the CDR3 is TGCAGTGCTAGAGTCGGGGGGACGGGGGTGAACACTGAAGCTTTCTTT.

The chain uses TRBV5-8 and TRBJ1-2; 12 bases align to TRBD1. The CDR3 spans 19 residues. J lost 2 bases, V lost 4 bases, and 15 bases had no gene match. The germline CDR1 and CDR2 sequences are SGHTS and YDEGEE. CDR3 sequence: CASSKLPGTGGDLNYGYTF. The CDR3 DNA follows: TGTGCCAGCAGCAAATTGCCCGGGACAGGGGGCGATCTCAACTATGGCTACACCTTC. The complete variable domain, with remaining parts taken from reference TRBV5-8 and TRBJ1-2, reads EAGVTQSPTHLIKTRGQQATLRCSPISGHTSVYWYQQALGLGLQFLLWYDEGEERNRGNFPPRFSGRQFPNYSSELNVNALELEDSALYLCASSKLPGTGGDLNYGYTFGSGTRLTVV.

This clonotype was seen more than once but under ten times. The genes are TRBV3-1 and TRBJ2-5; 7 positions match TRBD2. The J call may be incorrect, as the DNA end agrees better with TRBJ2-7. CDR3 length: 16 residues. Germline assignment: CDR1 LGHDT and CDR2 YNNKEL (reference sequence). Here the CDR3 reads CASSPPAGGSAYEQYF. CDR3 in DNA: TGTGCCAGCAGCCCTCCCGCAGGCGGGAGTGCTTACGAGCAGTACTTC.

The J gene is TRBJ2-5, the V gene TRBV7-2; tentative D call: TRBD1 (6 bases). Germline-derived CDR1 and CDR2 are SGHTA and FQGNSA. There are 16 residues in the CDR3. V lost 4 bases and J 6 bases, leaving 21 bases between the germline ends. DNA for the CDR3: TGTGCCAGCAGCTCCCGCCCTCACAGGACAGAAAAGACCCAGTACTTC. It yields the protein CASSSRPHRTEKTQYF.

V is TRBV5-1 and J is TRBJ1-2; unclear D gene. The CDR3 is made up of 14 amino acids. Per germline, CDR1 SGHRS and CDR2 YFSETQ. V lost 2 bases and J lost 8, with 16 bases in between. The CDR3 sequence: CASSLGYGPGGYTF. The CDR3 DNA reads as TGCGCCAGCAGCTTAGGCTATGGGCCTGGAGGCTACACCTTC.

Details on this clonotype: One end of the junction is discordant with germline, which a read error may explain. The chain is built from TRBV13 and TRBJ2-6; D is possibly TRBD1 (6 bases). The CDR3 extends over 17 amino acids. Per germline, CDR1 PRHDT and CDR2 FYEKMQ (reference sequence). CDR3 in DNA: TGTGCCGGCAGCTCCCGGACAGATTCGGCTGGGGCCAACGTCCTGACTTTC. Its translation is CAGSSRTDSAGANVLTF.

This chain links TRBV6-2 or TRBV6-3 with TRBJ2-4; 9 bases are shared with TRBD2. Germline V CDR1 and CDR2: MNHEY, SVGEGT. Germline trimming cut 5 bases from V and 15 bases from J; bases unmatched to any gene: 14. The CDR3 is 14 amino acids. CDR3 residues: CASSAAGGNYERYF. The CDR3 DNA reads as TGTGCCAGCAGTGCGGCGGGGGGGAACTACGAGCGGTACTTC.

This clonotype has just a few counts. The chain carries TRBV6-5 and TRBJ2-3; D gene uncertain. V gave up 0 bases and J gave up 1 base, with 8 bases separating them. Germline CDR1 and CDR2: MNHEY and SVGAGI. There are 15 residues in the CDR3. The CDR3 nucleotides are TGTGCCAGCAGTTACTCGTCAACAGGCACAGATACGCAGTATTTT. Protein product: CASSYSSTGTDTQYF.

The chain employs TRBV10-3 and TRBJ1-2; D may be TRBD1 (5 bases). Germline CDR1 and CDR2: ENHRY and SYGVKD. V lost 5 bases and J 5 bases, leaving 18 bases between the germline ends. This CDR3 has 15 amino acids. The CDR3 sequence: CAISHAQGPLYGYTF. As DNA, the CDR3 is TGTGCCATCAGTCATGCGCAGGGACCCCTATATGGCTACACCTTC.

This clonotype was recorded only once. CDR3 residues: CASSLDGSVATEAFF. CDR3 coding DNA: TGTGCCAGCAGCTTAGACGGGAGCGTAGCCACTGAAGCTTTCTTT. The rearrangement links TRBV7-9 to TRBJ1-1; D remains ambiguous. This CDR3 has 15 amino acids. Trimming removed 1 base at V and 4 bases at J, with 13 bases between. Germline-derived CDR1 and CDR2 are SEHNR and FQNEAQ (reference sequence).

This clonotype was seen a handful of times. J is TRBJ2-7 and V is TRBV4-1; the D is unclear. Germline CDR1 and CDR2: MGHRA and YSYEKL. Trimming shortened V by 4 bases and J by 3 bases, and 13 bases separated the two germline ends. The length of the CDR3 is 14 residues. CDR3 DNA: TGCGCCAGCAGCCCCGAACTCTCGGGCTACGAGCAGTACTTC. This sequence encodes CASSPELSGYEQYF.

About this clonotype: A much larger clone differs from this one at a single base, so this may be a read error. The chain is built from TRBV6-1 and TRBJ2-5; tentatively, D is TRBD1 (6 bases). TRBJ2-1 matches the DNA end more closely, so the J call is doubtful. Germline V CDR1 and CDR2: MNHNS, SASEGT. The CDR3 is 12 residues long. CDR3 bases: TGTGCCAGCAGTGATGAGGGGGAGACCCAGTTCTTC. It translates to CASSDEGETQFF.

This clonotype has only a few counts. The DNA of the CDR3 is TGTGCCAGCAGTGAAGTCTCCTTGTTGGATACCGAGCAGTACTTC. This translates into CASSEVSLLDTEQYF. The V call is TRBV25-1, the J call TRBJ2-4, with D uncertain. The DNA end is a closer match to TRBJ2-7, so the J assignment may be wrong. The CDR3 runs 15 residues. The germline CDR1 and CDR2 sequences are MGHDK and SYGVNS.

The V call is TRBV10-1, the J call TRBJ2-1, with 8 nucleotides matching TRBD1. Losses at the gene ends were 3 bases for V and 2 bases for J; bases not matched to a gene: 6. This CDR3 has 16 residues. The germline CDR1 and CDR2 sequences are WNHNN and SYGVQD (reference sequence). CDR3 region: CASSDLTGATYNEQFF. CDR3 sequence (DNA): TGCGCCAGCAGTGACCTGACAGGGGCCACCTACAATGAGCAGTTCTTC.

The chain is built from TRBV6-1 and TRBJ2-3; D possibly corresponds to TRBD2 (5 bases). Trimming took 2 bases from V and 0 from J, leaving 9 bases between them. This CDR3 contains 15 residues. Germline CDR1 is MNHNS and CDR2 is SASEGT. CDR3 loop: CASSEMASSTDTQYF. In nucleotides, the CDR3 is TGTGCCAGCAGTGAAATGGCTAGCAGCACAGATACGCAGTATTTT.

The chain is built from TRBV29-1 and TRBJ1-1; D call uncertain. The CDR3 extends over 11 amino acids. Germline CDR1 is SQVTM and CDR2 is ANQGSEA. Trimming took 4 bases from V and 3 from J, leaving 6 bases between them. CDR3 bases: TGCAGCGTTGGGACCCACACTGAAGCTTTCTTT. Amino acids: CSVGTHTEAFF.